The 18 T cell receptor beta chains below come from one sample, sequenced in a study of OX40 agonist ivuxolimab in advanced cancers. Libraries were prepared by immunoSEQ multiplex PCR; TCRdb keeps only in-frame clonotypes and omits some of them. The data show tens of thousands of clones, 80% to 95% seen once. The sequencing used CD4+ or CD8+ T cells sorted from blood, collected in a trial of the OX40 agonist ivuxolimab. The receptors stem from an adult with an advanced solid tumor such as melanoma, head and neck, liver or kidney cancer.

The chain uses TRBV30 and TRBJ1-1; no clear D gene. The CDR3 extends over 11 amino acids. Germline V gives CDR1 GTSNPN, CDR2 SVGIG (reference sequence). V lost 2 bases and J lost 8, with 9 bases in between. CDR3 region: CAWSSGEEAFF. The CDR3 DNA reads TGTGCCTGGAGTTCCGGGGAGGAAGCTTTCTTT.

The gene calls are TRBV27 and TRBJ2-3, with D tentatively TRBD2 (5 bases). CDR1 and CDR2 (germline): MNHEY, SMNVEV (reference sequence). V was clipped by 5 bases and J by 5 bases, with 11 bases between them. The CDR3 spans 13 residues. Written as DNA, the CDR3 is TGTGCCAGCAGTCCCAGCGGTCTAGATACGCAGTATTTT. Translation: CASSPSGLDTQYF.

This clone has only one observation. The chain is built from TRBV15 and TRBJ2-4; no definite D call. The germline V and J ends were trimmed by 8 bases and 0 bases, with 14 bases remaining between them. The CDR3 has 15 residues. The germline V gene encodes CDR1 LNHNV and CDR2 YYDKDF (reference sequence). Here the CDR3 reads CATGPGNLAKNIQYF. The CDR3 bases are TGTGCCACCGGCCCCGGCAACCTAGCCAAAAACATTCAGTACTTC. The entire variable domain, with the rest obtained from reference TRBV15 and TRBJ2-4, is as follows: DAMVIQNPRYQVTQFGKPVTLSCSQTLNHNVMYWYQQKSSQAPKLLFHYYDKDFNNEADTPDNFQSRRPNTSFCFLDIRSPGLGDTAMYLCATGPGNLAKNIQYFGAGTRLSVL.

This clone appeared a few times. This specimen includes other DNA sequences encoding the same CDR3. This chain connects TRBV5-6 to TRBJ2-7, with D perhaps matching TRBD1 or TRBD2 (5 bases each). Germline CDR1 and CDR2: SGHDT and YYEEEE. Deletions cut 4 bases from V and 3 bases from J, with 14 bases between. The CDR3 loop spans 14 amino acids. The CDR3, as DNA: TGTGCCAGCAGCGGGGGTCGGGTGAGCTACGAGCAGTACTTC. Its protein product is CASSGGRVSYEQYF.

The genes are TRBV6-5 and TRBJ1-4; D is uncertain. The CDR3 length is 14 residues. V shed 0 bases and J shed 6 bases, with 8 bases lying between them. Germline V CDR1 and CDR2: MNHEY, SVGAGI. CDR3 sequence: CASSYSGYDEKLFF. CDR3 in DNA: TGTGCCAGCAGTTACTCAGGGTATGATGAAAAACTGTTTTTT.

V usage is TRBV7-9 and J usage is TRBJ2-2, with 10 bases aligning to TRBD2. V lost 1 base and J lost 5; bases outside the gene matches: 7. Germline V gene sequence: CDR1 SEHNR, CDR2 FQNEAQ (reference sequence). CDR3 length: 17 amino acids. The CDR3 nucleotides are TGTGCCAGCAGCTTAGTTTATCTAGCGGGAGAGACCGGGGAGCTGTTTTTT. Protein sequence: CASSLVYLAGETGELFF.

The chain recombines TRBV10-1 with TRBJ2-3; a possible D gene is TRBD2 (5 bases). This CDR3 spans 16 amino acids. V was clipped by 5 bases and J by 1 base, with 16 bases between them. Germline-derived CDR1 and CDR2 are WNHNN and SYGVQD (reference sequence). This chain's CDR3 is CASSHRERGGTDTQYF. The CDR3 region has the DNA TGCGCCAGCAGTCACCGGGAAAGAGGTGGCACAGATACGCAGTATTTT.

The V and J genes are TRBV18 and TRBJ2-5; tentative D call: TRBD1 (6 bases). Germline V gene sequence: CDR1 KGHSH, CDR2 LQKENI. This CDR3 is built from 14 residues. With 5 bases removed from V and 1 base from J, the gap between germline ends came to 11 bases. CDR3 protein: CASSYTGTQETQYF. CDR3 sequence (DNA): TGTGCCAGCTCATACACAGGGACCCAAGAGACCCAGTACTTC.

The chain couples TRBV4-1 to TRBJ2-1; 11 bases match TRBD2. V lost 1 base and J lost 6; bases outside the gene matches: 2. The CDR3 contains 15 residues. CDR1 and CDR2 (germline): MGHRA, YSYEKL. Here the CDR3 reads CASSQGLAGPNEQFF. For the CDR3, the DNA is TGCGCCAGCAGCCAAGGACTAGCGGGACCCAATGAGCAGTTCTTC.

This clone was seen a few times. The V call is TRBV11-3, the J call TRBJ2-5; D remains ambiguous. V dropped 3 bases and J dropped 1 base, with 0 bases sitting between them. Per the germline V gene, CDR1 is SGHNT and CDR2 is YENEEA. The CDR3 totals 11 residues. The CDR3 protein is CASSFQETQYF. The CDR3 DNA reads as TGTGCCAGCAGCTTCCAAGAGACCCAGTACTTC.

The rearrangement joins TRBV7-8 to TRBJ2-3; tentative D call: TRBD2 (6 bases). Germline V gene lookup returns CDR1 SGHVS and CDR2 FQNEAQ. Trimming pared 2 bases from V and 4 bases from J, leaving 13 bases between. The CDR3 has 15 amino acids. In DNA form, the CDR3 reads TGTGCCAGCAGCTTAATCGGAGGGCCCCCAGATACGCAGTATTTT. Amino acid sequence: CASSLIGGPPDTQYF.

The CDR3 sequence: CASSDTGQGMGNEQFF. The CDR3, as DNA: TGTGCCAGCAGTGACACCGGACAGGGTATGGGCAATGAGCAGTTCTTC. V usage is TRBV6-4 and J usage is TRBJ2-1; TRBD1 aligns across 8 bases. Germline-derived CDR1 and CDR2 are MRHNA and SNTAGT. J was trimmed by 6 bases and V by 2 bases; bases with no gene match: 9. This CDR3 has 16 amino acids.

The V and J genes are TRBV7-6 and TRBJ2-1; 8 bases map to TRBD2. The CDR3 loop spans 16 amino acids. V lost 1 base, J lost 4 bases, and 6 bases stayed unmatched. From germline, CDR1 is SGHVS and CDR2 FNYEAQ. The CDR3 sequence is CASSLVLPSGYNEQFF. The CDR3 nucleotides are TGTGCCAGCAGCTTAGTTCTCCCTAGCGGGTACAATGAGCAGTTCTTC. Full variable domain (outside the CDR3, taken from reference TRBV7-6 and TRBJ2-1): GAGVSQSPRYKVTKRGQDVALRCDPISGHVSLYWYRQALGQGPEFLTYFNYEAQQDKSGLPNDRFSAERPEGSISTLTIQRTEQRDSAMYRCASSLVLPSGYNEQFFGPGTRLTVL.

The CDR3 region is CASSSFESSYGYTF. CDR3 coding DNA: TGTGCCAGCAGTTCATTTGAGTCGTCTTATGGCTACACCTTC. The chain recombines TRBV6-5 with TRBJ1-2; D not resolved. CDR1 is MNHEY, CDR2 SVGAGI, per germline. The CDR3 covers 14 residues. Trimming took off 4 bases at V and 5 bases at J, with 14 bases between the two ends.

The CDR3 nucleotides are TGTGCCAGCACAAAGGGAGGGGGCATCCGGACAGATACGCAGTATTTT. Translated: CASTKGGGIRTDTQYF. The genes are TRBV6-6 and TRBJ2-3; D is perhaps TRBD1 or TRBD2 (7 bases each). The germline CDR1 and CDR2 sequences are MNHNY and SVGAGI (reference sequence). There are 16 residues in the CDR3. The V and J ends lost 7 bases and 3 bases respectively, with 20 bases between them.

V is TRBV19 and J is TRBJ1-1, with TRBD1 as a possible D gene (5 bases). The V end lost 6 bases, the J end lost 5 bases, and 13 bases lay between the germline ends. Germline V gene lookup returns CDR1 LNHDA and CDR2 SQIVND (reference sequence). The CDR3 contains 13 residues. The CDR3 sequence is CASRTGVVTEAFF. CDR3 sequence (DNA): TGTGCCAGTAGAACAGGCGTAGTTACTGAAGCTTTCTTT.

This rearrangement joins TRBV4-3 to TRBJ1-1; 7 bases are a match to TRBD1. Germline CDR1 reads LGHNA; CDR2 reads YSLEER. V was pared by 3 bases and J by 6 bases, with 10 bases of the junction left unmatched. The CDR3 consists of 15 residues. For the CDR3, the DNA is TGCGCCAGCAGCCACCGAACGACAGGGTCCGCTGAAGCTTTCTTT. It is translated as CASSHRTTGSAEAFF.

V and J are TRBV7-6 and TRBJ2-2; 14 bases are shared with TRBD2. Germline V CDR1 and CDR2: SGHVS, FNYEAQ. The CDR3 has 16 amino acids. Germline trimming cut 4 bases from V and 7 bases from J; bases unmatched to any gene: 5. The CDR3 region has the DNA TGTGCCAGCAGCTGGGGACTAGCGGGAGAGGGCGGGGAGCTGTTTTTT. Its protein product is CASSWGLAGEGGELFF.